Below, 2 T cell receptor beta chains from the same sample are listed, as sequenced in a study of tumor-infiltrating lymphocytes in primary liver carcinoma. The tissue used was unsorted bulk material of about 19-33 mg. RNA and DNA were co-extracted from it with the AllPrep DNA/RNA mini kit. TCR beta cDNA was reverse-transcribed from about 500 ng of total RNA. The reaction used a constant-region primer and ProtoScript II reverse transcriptase. Libraries covering TCR beta were generated through three nested multiplex PCR rounds (using a slightly modified ARM-PCR). TRBV1-TRBV30 forward and Cbeta reverse primers drove the first two approximately 10-cycle rounds. Each CDR3 protein gets one entry after TCRdb re-called the multiplex PCR reads with MiXCR. This table has approximately 37,000 distinct CDR3 sequences, more than 70% appearing once. Sequencing was performed on tumor-adjacent normal liver tissue. The receptors come from a middle-aged man with primary liver carcinoma and hepatitis B virus infection.

This clonotype was seen once. A much larger clone differs from this one at a single base, so this may be a read error. The chain links TRBV6-2 or TRBV6-3 to TRBJ1-2, with 10 bases aligning to TRBD1. The CDR3 is made up of 14 amino acids. The germline gives CDR1 MNHEY, CDR2 SVGEGT. J lost 6 bases, V lost 5 bases, and 6 bases had no gene match. The CDR3 region has the DNA TGTGCCAGCAGTCTTCGACAGGGGGCTAATGGCTACACCTTC. Encoded protein: CASSLRQGANGYTF.

This clonotype has only a few counts. Being one base from a much bigger clone, this may be a read error. The chain uses TRBV5-4 and TRBJ2-5, with 8 bases identical to TRBD2. Germline CDR1 is SGHNT and CDR2 is YYREEE (reference sequence). The CDR3 loop spans 13 amino acids. DNA of the CDR3: TGTACCAGCAGCTTTCGGGGGGGCGAGACCCAGTACTTC. Its protein is CTSSFRGGETQYF.